This TCR beta chain was captured by sequencing in a study of shared clonotypes between healthy human individuals. Naive CD8 cells lacked CD45RO, underwent positive selection for CCR7 and left out terminally differentiated effector memory CD45RA+ cells. Recent acute infections and vaccinations were absent in the healthy HIV-negative adult donors. Study-level points and caveats: Large depth notwithstanding, sorted-subset sequencing proved incomplete by rarefaction. The donor pool, a small one, limited the genetic and exposure-history diversity represented.

Germline assignment: CDR1 MDHEN and CDR2 SYDVKM. This CDR3 comprises 14 residues. Trimming removed 4 bases from V and 4 bases from J, with 13 bases in between. The sample holds a few counts of this clone. Its antigen remains unknown. The table came from immunoSEQ multiplex PCR; TCRdb's copy has only in-frame clones and leaves some out. The sample yields about 2.1 million clones, around 95% seen once. This clonotype originated in a man aged 18-30 years in good health. Some clones in this sample may be carry-over from other donors' samples. The rearrangement joins TRBV28 to TRBJ1-1; D is unresolved. Input material: naive CD8+ T cells from PBMCs. The DNA of the CDR3 is TGTGCCAGCAGTTCGCCCTGGGTTGGCACTGAAGCTTTCTTT. It specifies CASSSPWVGTEAFF. Full variable domain (remainder filled in from reference TRBV28 and TRBJ1-1): DVKVTQSSRYLVKRTGEKVFLECVQDMDHENMFWYRQDPGLGLRLIYFSYDVKMKEKGDIPEGYSVSREKKERFSLILESASTNQTSMYLCASSSPWVGTEAFFGQGTRLTVV.